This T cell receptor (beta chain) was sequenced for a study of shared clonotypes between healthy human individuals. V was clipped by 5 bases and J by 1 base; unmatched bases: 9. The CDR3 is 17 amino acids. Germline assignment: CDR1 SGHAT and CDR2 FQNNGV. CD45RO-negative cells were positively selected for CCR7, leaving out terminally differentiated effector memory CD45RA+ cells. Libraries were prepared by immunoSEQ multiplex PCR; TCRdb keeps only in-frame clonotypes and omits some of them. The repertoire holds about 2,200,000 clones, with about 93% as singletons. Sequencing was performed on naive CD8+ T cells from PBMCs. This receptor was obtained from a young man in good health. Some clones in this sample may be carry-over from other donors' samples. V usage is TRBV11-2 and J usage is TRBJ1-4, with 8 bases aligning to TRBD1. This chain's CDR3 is CASSQPTGDRTNEKLFF. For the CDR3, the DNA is TGTGCCAGCAGCCAGCCGACAGGGGACCGAACTAATGAAAAACTGTTTTTT.